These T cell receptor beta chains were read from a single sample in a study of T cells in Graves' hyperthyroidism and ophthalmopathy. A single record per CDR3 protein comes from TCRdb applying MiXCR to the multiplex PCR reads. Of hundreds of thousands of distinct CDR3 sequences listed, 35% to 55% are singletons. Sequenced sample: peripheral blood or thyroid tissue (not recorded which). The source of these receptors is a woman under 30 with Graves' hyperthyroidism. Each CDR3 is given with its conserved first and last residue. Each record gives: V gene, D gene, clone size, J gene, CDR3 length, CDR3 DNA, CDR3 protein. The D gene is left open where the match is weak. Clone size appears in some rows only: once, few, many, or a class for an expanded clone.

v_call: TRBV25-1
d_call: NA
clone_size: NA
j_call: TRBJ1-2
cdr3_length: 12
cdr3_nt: TGTGCCAGCAGTTTAAAGAGGGGTAGCTACACCTTC
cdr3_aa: CASSLKRGSYTF

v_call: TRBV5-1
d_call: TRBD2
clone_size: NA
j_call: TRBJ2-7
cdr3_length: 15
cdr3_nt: TGCGCCAGCAGCGAAGCGGGAGGGCCTAGGCACGAGCAGTACTTC
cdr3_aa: CASSEAGGPRHEQYF

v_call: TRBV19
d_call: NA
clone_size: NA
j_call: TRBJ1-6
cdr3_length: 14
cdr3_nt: TGTGCCAGTAGTACCCCTTTCGGGTTTGCGACCCTCCACTTT
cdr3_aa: CASSTPFGFATLHF

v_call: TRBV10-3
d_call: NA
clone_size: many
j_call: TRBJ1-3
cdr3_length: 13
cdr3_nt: TGTGCCATCAGTTCCGGGCTAGGAAACACCATATATTTT
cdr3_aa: CAISSGLGNTIYF

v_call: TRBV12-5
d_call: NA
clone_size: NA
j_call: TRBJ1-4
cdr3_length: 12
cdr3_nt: TGTGCTAGTGGTTTGGAAAATGAAAAACTGTTTTTT
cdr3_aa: CASGLENEKLFF

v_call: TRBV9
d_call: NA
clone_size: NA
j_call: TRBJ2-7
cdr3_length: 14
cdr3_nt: TGTGCCAGCAGCGTAGGGACGTACTCCTACGAGCAGTACTTC
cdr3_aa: CASSVGTYSYEQYF

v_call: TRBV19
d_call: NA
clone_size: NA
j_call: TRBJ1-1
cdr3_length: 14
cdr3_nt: TGTGCCAGTAGTATAGGGCGGAGGGGCACTGAAGCTTTCTTT
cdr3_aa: CASSIGRRGTEAFF

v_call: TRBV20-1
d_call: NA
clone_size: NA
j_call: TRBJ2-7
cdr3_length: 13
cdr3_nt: TGCAGTGCTAGCTCTGGTTCAGGGGTCGAGCAGTACTTC
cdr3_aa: CSASSGSGVEQYF

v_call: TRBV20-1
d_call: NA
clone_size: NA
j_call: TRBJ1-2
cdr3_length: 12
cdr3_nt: TGCAGTGCTCGAAGGCCCAACTATGGCTACACCTTC
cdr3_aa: CSARRPNYGYTF

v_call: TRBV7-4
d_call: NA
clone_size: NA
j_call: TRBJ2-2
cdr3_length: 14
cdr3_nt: TGTGCCAGCAGCTTACAGGAAGGGACCGGGGAGCTGTTTTTT
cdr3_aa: CASSLQEGTGELFF

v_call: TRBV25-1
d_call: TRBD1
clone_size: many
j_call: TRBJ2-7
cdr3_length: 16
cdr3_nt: TGTGCCAGCAGTGAAGCCGGGACAGGGAGGATCTACGAGCAGTACTTC
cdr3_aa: CASSEAGTGRIYEQYF

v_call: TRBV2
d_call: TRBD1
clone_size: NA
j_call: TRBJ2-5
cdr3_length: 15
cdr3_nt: TGTGCCAGCAGCCAATGGGGGACAGACCAAGAGACCCAGTACTTC
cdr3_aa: CASSQWGTDQETQYF

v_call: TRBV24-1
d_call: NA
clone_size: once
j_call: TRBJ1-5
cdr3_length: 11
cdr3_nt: TGTGCCACCGCAGTCCTTCAGCCCCAGCATTTT
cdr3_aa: CATAVLQPQHF

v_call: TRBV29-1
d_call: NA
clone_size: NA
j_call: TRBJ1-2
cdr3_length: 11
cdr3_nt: TGCAGCGCATTCAGGGAGGGTGGCTACACCTTC
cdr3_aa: CSAFREGGYTF

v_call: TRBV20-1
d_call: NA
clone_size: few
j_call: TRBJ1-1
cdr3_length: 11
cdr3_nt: TGCAGTGCTAGGGGGCCCACTGAAGCTTTCTTT
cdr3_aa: CSARGPTEAFF

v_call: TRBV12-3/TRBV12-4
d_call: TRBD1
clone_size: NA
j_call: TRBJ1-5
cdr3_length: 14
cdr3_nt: TGTGCCAGCAGTCTCGACAGGGGTATTCAGCCCCAGCATTTT
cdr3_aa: CASSLDRGIQPQHF

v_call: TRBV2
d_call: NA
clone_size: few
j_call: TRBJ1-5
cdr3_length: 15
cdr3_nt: TGTGCCAGCAGTGGCCCCGGGTATAGCAATCAGCCCCAGCATTTT
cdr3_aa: CASSGPGYSNQPQHF

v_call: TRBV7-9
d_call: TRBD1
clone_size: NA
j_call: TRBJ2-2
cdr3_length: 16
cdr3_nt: TGTGCCAGCAGCTCAGGGACAGGGGAGAACACCGGGGAGCTGTTTTTT
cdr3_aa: CASSSGTGENTGELFF

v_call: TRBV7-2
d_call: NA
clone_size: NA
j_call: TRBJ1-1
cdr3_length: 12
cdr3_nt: TGTGCCAGCAGCCCACCGGGAAGTGAAGCTTTCTTT
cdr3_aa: CASSPPGSEAFF

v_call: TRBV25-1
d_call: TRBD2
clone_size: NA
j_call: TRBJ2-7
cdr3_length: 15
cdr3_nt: TGTGCCAGCAGTGCGCCGGGACTAGCTAACTACGAGCAGTACTTC
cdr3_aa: CASSAPGLANYEQYF

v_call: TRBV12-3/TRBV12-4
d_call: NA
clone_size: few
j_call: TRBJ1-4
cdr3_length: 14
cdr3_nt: TGTGCCAGCAGTTACATCGGAGGGGATGAAAAACTGTTTTTT
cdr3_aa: CASSYIGGDEKLFF

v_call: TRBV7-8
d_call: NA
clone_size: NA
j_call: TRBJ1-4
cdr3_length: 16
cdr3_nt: TGTGCCAGCAGTTCGCTACAGGGTGCAACTAGTGAAAAACTGTTTTTT
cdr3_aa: CASSSLQGATSEKLFF

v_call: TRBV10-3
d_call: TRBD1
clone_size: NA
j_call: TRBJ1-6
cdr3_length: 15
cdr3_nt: TGTGCCATCAGTGAGGGGGACAGGGGAACGTCACCCCTCCACTTT
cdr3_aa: CAISEGDRGTSPLHF

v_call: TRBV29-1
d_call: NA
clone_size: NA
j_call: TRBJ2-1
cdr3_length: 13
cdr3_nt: TGCAGCGCTTGTAGGGGTCCCTACAATGAGCAGTTCTTC
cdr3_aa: CSACRGPYNEQFF

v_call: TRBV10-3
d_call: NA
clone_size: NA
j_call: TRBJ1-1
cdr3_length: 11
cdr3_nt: TGTGCCATCAAGCGGACGGTTGAAGCTTTCTTT
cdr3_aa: CAIKRTVEAFF

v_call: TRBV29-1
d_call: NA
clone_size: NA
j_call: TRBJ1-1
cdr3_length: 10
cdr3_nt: TGCAGCGTCCAGGGAGCTGAAGCTTTCTTT
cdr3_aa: CSVQGAEAFF

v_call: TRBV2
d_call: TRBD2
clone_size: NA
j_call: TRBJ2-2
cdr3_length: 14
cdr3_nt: TGTGCCAGCATCGGGAGGACCTACACCGGGGAGCTGTTTTTT
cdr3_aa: CASIGRTYTGELFF

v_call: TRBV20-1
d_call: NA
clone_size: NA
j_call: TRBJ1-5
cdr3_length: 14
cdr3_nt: TGCAGTGCTAGTTCAGGGTTCAGCAATCAGCCCCAGCATTTT
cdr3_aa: CSASSGFSNQPQHF

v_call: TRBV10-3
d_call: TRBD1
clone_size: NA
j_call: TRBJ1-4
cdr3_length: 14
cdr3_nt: TGTGCCAGCAGACCAGGGGGGCGGGATGAAAAACTGTTTTTT
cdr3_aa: CASRPGGRDEKLFF

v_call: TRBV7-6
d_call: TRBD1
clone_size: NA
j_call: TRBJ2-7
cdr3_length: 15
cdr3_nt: TGTGCCAGCAGCTTACTGGGACAGGGTTCCTACGAGCAGTACTTC
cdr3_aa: CASSLLGQGSYEQYF

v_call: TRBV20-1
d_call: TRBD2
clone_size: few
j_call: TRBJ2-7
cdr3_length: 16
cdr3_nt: TGCAGTGCTAGAGCTACGACTAGCGGGGGCTACTACGAGCAGTACTTC
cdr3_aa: CSARATTSGGYYEQYF

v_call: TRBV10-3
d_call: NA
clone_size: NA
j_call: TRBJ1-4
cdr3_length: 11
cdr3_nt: TGTGCCATCAGTTTGAGTGAAAAACTGTTTTTT
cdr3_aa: CAISLSEKLFF

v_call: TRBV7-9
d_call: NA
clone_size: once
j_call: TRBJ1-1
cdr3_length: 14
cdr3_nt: TGTGCCAGCAGCCAGGACGGGGCGAACACTGAAGCTTTCTTT
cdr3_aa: CASSQDGANTEAFF

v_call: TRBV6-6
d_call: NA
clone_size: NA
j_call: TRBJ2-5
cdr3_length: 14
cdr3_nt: TGTGCCAGCAGACAAGCGGTATCAAGAGAGACCCAGTACTTC
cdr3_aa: CASRQAVSRETQYF

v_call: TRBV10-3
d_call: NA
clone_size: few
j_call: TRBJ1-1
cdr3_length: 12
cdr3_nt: TGTGCCATCGGAATGGGAAACACTGAAGCTTTCTTT
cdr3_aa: CAIGMGNTEAFF

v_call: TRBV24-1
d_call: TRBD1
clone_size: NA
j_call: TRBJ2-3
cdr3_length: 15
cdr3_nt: TGTGCCACCAGTGACTCCGGGACAGAGGTCAGTGCGCAGTATTTT
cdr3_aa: CATSDSGTEVSAQYF

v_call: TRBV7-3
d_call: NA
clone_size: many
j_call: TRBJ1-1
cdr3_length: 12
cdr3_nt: TGTGCCAGCAGCTTAACGGGTGGGACAGCTTTCTTT
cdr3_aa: CASSLTGGTAFF

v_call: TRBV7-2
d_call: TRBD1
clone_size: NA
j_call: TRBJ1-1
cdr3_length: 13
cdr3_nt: TGTGCCAGCAGCCGGGACAGAGTTTATGAAGCTTTCTTT
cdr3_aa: CASSRDRVYEAFF

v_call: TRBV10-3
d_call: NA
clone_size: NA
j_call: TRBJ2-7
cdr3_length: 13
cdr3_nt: TGTGCCAGCCCCGGGACGGCGGCTATAAAGCAGTACTTC
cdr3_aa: CASPGTAAIKQYF

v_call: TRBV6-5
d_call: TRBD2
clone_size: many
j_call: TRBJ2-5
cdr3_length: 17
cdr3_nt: TGTGCCAGCAGTTACTCGATCGGACTAGCGGTCATGAAGACCCAGTACTTC
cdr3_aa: CASSYSIGLAVMKTQYF

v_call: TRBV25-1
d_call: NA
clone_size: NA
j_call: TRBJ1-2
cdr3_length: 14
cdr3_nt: TGTGCCAGCAGTGCGTCGCAGGGAGGCTATGGCTACACCTTC
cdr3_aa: CASSASQGGYGYTF

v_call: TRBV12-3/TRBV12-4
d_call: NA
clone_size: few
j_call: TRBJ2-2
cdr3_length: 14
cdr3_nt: TGTGCCAGCAGCCACAGTCAGTTTTACGGGGAGCTGTTTTTT
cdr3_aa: CASSHSQFYGELFF

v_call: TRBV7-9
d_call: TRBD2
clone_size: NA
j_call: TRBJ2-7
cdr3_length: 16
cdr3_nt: TGTGCCAGCAGCTATAGCGGGAGGGCCCTTGGTTACGAGCAGTACTTC
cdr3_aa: CASSYSGRALGYEQYF

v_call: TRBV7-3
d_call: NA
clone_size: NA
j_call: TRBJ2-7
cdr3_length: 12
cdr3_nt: TGTGCCAGCAGCGTTGAAACGGGCGAGCAGTACTTC
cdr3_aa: CASSVETGEQYF

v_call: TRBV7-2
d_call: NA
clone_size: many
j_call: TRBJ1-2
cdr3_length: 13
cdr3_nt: TGTGCCAGCAGCTTATCAGGGTCTGAGGGCTACACCTTC
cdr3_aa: CASSLSGSEGYTF